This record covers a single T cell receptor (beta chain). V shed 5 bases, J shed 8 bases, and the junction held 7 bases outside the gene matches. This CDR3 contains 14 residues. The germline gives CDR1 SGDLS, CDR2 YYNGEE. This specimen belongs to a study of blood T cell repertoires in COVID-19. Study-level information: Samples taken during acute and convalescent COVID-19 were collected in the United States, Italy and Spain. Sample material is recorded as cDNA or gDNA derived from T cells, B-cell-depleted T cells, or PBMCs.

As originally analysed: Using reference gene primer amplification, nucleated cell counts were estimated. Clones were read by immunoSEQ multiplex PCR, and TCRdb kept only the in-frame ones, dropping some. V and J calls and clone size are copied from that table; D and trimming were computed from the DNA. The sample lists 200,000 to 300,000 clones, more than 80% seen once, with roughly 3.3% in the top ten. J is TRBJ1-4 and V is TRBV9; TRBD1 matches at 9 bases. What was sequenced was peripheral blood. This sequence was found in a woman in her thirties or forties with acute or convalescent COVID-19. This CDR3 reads CASSAGTGQEKLFF. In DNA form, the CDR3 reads TGTGCCAGCAGTGCCGGGACAGGGCAGGAAAAACTGTTTTTT.